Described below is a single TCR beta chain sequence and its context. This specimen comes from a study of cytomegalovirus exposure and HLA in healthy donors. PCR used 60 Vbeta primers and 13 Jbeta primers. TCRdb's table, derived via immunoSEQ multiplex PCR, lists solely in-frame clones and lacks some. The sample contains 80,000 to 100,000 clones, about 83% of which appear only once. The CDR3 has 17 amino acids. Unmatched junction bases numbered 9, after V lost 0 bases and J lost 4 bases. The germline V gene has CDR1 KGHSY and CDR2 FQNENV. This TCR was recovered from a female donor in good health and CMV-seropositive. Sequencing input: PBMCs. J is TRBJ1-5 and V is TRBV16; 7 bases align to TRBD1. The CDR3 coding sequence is TGTGCCAGCAGCCAATCAAGGCCGGGACAGAGGAATCAGCCCCAGCATTTT. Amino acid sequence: CASSQSRPGQRNQPQHF.